This T cell receptor (beta chain) was recovered during a study of cytomegalovirus exposure and HLA in healthy donors. Study outcomes and limitations: Equally common other TCR beta chains were less clonally expanded than HLA-associated ones, a later analysis found. TCR beta sequences reportedly predicted the HLA-A and HLA-B alleles of most subjects accurately.

Primers: 60 Vbeta forward and 13 Jbeta reverse. TCRdb keeps only in-frame clones here, not all; method: immunoSEQ multiplex PCR. The sample includes around 130,000 clones, roughly 79% of them seen just once. Germline assignment: CDR1 LNHDA and CDR2 SQIVND (reference sequence). The CDR3 runs to 14 residues. V dropped 3 bases and J dropped 1 base, with 9 bases sitting between them. To note about this clone: Its antigen is still unknown.

V usage is TRBV19 and J usage is TRBJ1-1, with unresolved D. The sequencing input was PBMCs. This TCR was sampled from a woman between 35 and 50 years old in good health and CMV-seronegative. The CDR3 protein is CASSIISGNTEAFF. Written as DNA, the CDR3 is TGTGCCAGTAGTATTATATCAGGGAACACTGAAGCTTTCTTT. Supplemented by reference TRBV19 and TRBJ1-1, the full variable domain reads DGGITQSPKYLFRKEGQNVTLSCEQNLNHDAMYWYRQDPGQGLRLIYYSQIVNDFQKGDIAEGYSVSREKKESFPLTVTSAQKNPTAFYLCASSIISGNTEAFFGQGTRLTVV.